This TCR beta chain was sequenced for a study of T cell repertoires in cytomegalovirus infection. This clonotype has more than one count but fewer than ten. CDR3 length: 14 amino acids. CDR1 is SEHNR and CDR2 is FQNEAQ in the germline V gene (reference sequence). V was trimmed by 1 base and J by 7 bases, leaving 10 bases between them. TCRdb reanalysed the reads using MiXCR and keeps one entry per CDR3 protein. The table records approximately 500,000 distinct CDR3 sequences, 15% to 20% of them present only once. The clonotype comes from a human donor in good health (CMV status not recorded). Some clones in this sample may be carry-over from other donors' samples. The chain recombines TRBV7-9 with TRBJ1-4; D gene ambiguous. The sequenced sample consisted of CD8+ T cells from PBMCs. The CDR3 protein is CASSLGTMGEKLFF. CDR3 in DNA: TGTGCCAGCAGCTTAGGGACCATGGGTGAAAAACTGTTTTTT.